A single T cell receptor beta chain is shown here with its context. This sample was included in a study of shared clonotypes between healthy human individuals. CD8 cells regarded as naive lacked CD45RO, were positively chosen for CCR7, and omitted terminally differentiated effector memory CD45RA+ cells. The protocol was immunoSEQ multiplex PCR, while the TCRdb copy is restricted to in-frame clones and leaves out a portion. The data show some 600,000 clones, about 96% seen once. Sequenced material: naive CD8+ T cells sorted from blood. This sequence was found in a woman aged 25 to 39 in good health.

DNA for the CDR3: TGTGCCAGCAGTTTTGGACAGGGAGAGACCCAGTACTTC. Translating it yields CASSFGQGETQYF. V usage is TRBV27 and J usage is TRBJ2-5, with 8 bases matching TRBD1. The CDR3 is made up of 13 amino acids. In germline, CDR1 is MNHEY, CDR2 SMNVEV (reference sequence). V shed 3 bases, J shed 4 bases, and the junction held 1 base outside the gene matches.